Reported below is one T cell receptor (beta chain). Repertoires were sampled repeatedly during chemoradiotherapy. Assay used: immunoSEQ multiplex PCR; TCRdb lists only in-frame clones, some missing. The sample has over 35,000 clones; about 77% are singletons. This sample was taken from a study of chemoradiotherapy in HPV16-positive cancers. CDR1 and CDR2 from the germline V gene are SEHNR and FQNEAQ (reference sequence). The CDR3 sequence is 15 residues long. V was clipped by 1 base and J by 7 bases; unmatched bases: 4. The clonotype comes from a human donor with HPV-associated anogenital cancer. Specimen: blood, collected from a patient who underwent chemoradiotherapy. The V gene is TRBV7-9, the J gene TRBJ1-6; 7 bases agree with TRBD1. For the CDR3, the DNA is TGTGCCAGCAGCTTAGAAGGGGGCCGGAATTCACCCCTCCACTTT. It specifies CASSLEGGRNSPLHF.